This T cell receptor (beta chain) was documented in a study of T cell repertoires in cytomegalovirus infection. Overall study: Alongside well-studied HLA-B-restricted CMV epitopes, recently identified HLA-C-restricted CMV epitopes were also used.

TCRdb redid the calling of the reads with MiXCR, one entry per CDR3 protein. The sample includes more than 75,000 distinct CDR3 sequences, about 29% seen only once; the top ten take 71%. With respect to this clonotype: Its antigen is as yet unknown.

Trimming removed 3 bases at V and 4 bases at J, with 0 bases between. CDR1 is SGHTA and CDR2 is FQGNSA in the germline V gene. The CDR3 is 11 amino acids. Sample: CD8+ T cells from cultured PBMCs, taken from culture after CMV antigen stimulation. This chain links TRBV7-2 with TRBJ1-4; no clear D gene. The source is a human donor in good health (CMV status not recorded). Some clones in this sample may be carry-over from other donors' samples. This CDR3 is CASSFNEKLFF. CDR3 DNA: TGTGCCAGCAGCTTTAATGAAAAACTGTTTTTT.